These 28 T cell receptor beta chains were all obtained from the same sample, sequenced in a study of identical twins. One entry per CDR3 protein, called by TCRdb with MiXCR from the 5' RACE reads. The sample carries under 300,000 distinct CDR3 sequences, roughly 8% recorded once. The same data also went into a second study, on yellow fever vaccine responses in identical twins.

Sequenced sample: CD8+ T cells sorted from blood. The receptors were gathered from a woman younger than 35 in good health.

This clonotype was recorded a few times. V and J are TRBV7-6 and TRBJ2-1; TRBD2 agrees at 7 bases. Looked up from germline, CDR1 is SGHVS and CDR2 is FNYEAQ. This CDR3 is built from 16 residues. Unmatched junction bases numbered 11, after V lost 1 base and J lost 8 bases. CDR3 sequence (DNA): TGTGCCAGCAGCTTAGGAGGTGGGAGGGGCGTTCATGAGCAGTTCTTC. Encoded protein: CASSLGGGRGVHEQFF.

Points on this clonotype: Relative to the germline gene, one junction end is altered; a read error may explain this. CDR3 in amino acids: CASSAMGPPYTEQFF. The CDR3 DNA reads as TGTGCCAGCAGTGCGATGGGACCCCCTTACACTGAGCAGTTCTTC. The chain recombines TRBV6-2 or TRBV6-3 with TRBJ2-1; tentatively, D is TRBD1 or TRBD2 (5 bases each). In germline, CDR1 is MNHEY, CDR2 SVGEGT. CDR3 length equals 15 residues.

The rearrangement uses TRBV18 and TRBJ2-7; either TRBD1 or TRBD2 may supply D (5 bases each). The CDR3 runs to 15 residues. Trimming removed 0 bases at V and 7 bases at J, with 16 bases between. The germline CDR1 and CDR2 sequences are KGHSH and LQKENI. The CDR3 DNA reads TGTGCCAGCTCACCACCGGTGGGACCTTCGTGGGAGCAGTACTTC. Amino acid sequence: CASSPPVGPSWEQYF.

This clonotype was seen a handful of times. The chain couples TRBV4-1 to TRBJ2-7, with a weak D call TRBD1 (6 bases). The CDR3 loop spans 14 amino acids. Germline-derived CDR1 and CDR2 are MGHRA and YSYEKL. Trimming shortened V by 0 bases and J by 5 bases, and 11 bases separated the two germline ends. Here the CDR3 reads CASSQETGYHEQYF. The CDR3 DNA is TGCGCCAGCAGCCAAGAAACAGGGTACCACGAGCAGTACTTC.

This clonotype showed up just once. The CDR3 loop reads CASSFPDRYNEQFF. In nucleotides, the CDR3 is TGTGCCAGCAGCTTCCCCGACAGATACAATGAGCAGTTCTTC. This chain links TRBV28 with TRBJ2-1; weak D call: TRBD1 (5 bases). Germline loops: CDR1 MDHEN, CDR2 SYDVKM. Trimming removed 6 bases from V and 4 bases from J, with 13 bases in between. CDR3 length equals 14 residues.

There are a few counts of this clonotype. The CDR3 nucleotides read TGTGCCAGCAGCCAAGAATTAACTGAAAAACTGTTTTTT. Its translation is CASSQELTEKLFF. The V call is TRBV7-9, the J call TRBJ1-4; the D is unclear. Deletions cut 5 bases from V and 7 bases from J, with 11 bases between. CDR3 size: 13 residues. Germline V gene lookup returns CDR1 SEHNR and CDR2 FQNEAQ (reference sequence).

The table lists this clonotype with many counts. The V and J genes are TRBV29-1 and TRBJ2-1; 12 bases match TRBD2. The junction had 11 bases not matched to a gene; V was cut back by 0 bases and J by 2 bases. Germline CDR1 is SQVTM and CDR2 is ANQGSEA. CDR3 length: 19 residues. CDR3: CSVEEGTSGSRSTYNEQFF. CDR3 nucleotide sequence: TGCAGCGTTGAAGAAGGGACTAGCGGGTCGCGTAGCACCTACAATGAGCAGTTCTTC.

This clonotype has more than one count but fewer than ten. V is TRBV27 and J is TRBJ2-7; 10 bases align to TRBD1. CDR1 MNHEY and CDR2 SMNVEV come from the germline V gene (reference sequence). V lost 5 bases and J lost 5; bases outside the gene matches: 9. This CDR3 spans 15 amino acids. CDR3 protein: CASSTRDRGWDEQYF. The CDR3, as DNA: TGTGCCAGCAGTACGCGGGACAGGGGCTGGGACGAGCAGTACTTC.

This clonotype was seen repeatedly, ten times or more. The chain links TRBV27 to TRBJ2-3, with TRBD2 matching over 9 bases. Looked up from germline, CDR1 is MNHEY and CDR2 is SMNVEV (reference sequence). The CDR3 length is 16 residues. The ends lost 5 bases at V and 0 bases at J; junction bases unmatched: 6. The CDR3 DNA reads TGTGCCAGCAGTCCTTGGCGGGAGGGCAGCACAGATACGCAGTATTTT. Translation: CASSPWREGSTDTQYF.

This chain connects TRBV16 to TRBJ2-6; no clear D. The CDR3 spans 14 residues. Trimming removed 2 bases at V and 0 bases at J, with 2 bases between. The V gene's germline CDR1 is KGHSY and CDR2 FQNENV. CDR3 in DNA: TGTGCCAGCAGCCAAAACTCTGGGGCCAACGTCCTGACTTTC. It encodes CASSQNSGANVLTF.

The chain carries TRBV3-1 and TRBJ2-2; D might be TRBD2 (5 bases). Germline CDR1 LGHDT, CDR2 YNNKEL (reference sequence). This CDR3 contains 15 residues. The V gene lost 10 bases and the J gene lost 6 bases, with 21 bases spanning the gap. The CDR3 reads CATCQVFEGAGELFF. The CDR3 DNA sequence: TGTGCCACCTGCCAAGTATTCGAGGGAGCCGGGGAGCTGTTTTTT. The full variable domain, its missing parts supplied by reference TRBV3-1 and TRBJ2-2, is DTAVSQTPKYLVTQMGNDKSIKCEQNLGHDTMYWYKQDSKKFLKIMFSYNNKELIINETVPNRFSPKSPDKAHLNLHINSLELGDSAVYFCATCQVFEGAGELFFGEGSRLTVL.

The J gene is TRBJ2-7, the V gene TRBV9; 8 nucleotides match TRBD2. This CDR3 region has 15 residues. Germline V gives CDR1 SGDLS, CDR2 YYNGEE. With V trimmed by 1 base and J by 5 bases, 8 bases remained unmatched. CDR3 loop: CASSVTEAGADEQYF. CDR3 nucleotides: TGTGCCAGCAGCGTAACGGAAGCGGGGGCTGACGAGCAGTACTTC. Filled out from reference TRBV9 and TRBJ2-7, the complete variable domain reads DSGVTQTPKHLITATGQRVTLRCSPRSGDLSVYWYQQSLDQGLQFLIQYYNGEERAKGNILERFSAQQFPDLHSELNLSSLELGDSALYFCASSVTEAGADEQYFGPGTRLTVT.

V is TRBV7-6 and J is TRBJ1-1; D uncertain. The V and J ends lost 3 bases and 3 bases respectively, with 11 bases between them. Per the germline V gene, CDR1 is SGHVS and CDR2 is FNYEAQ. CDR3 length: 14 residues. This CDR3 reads CASSLWAADTEAFF. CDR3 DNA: TGTGCCAGCAGCTTGTGGGCGGCAGACACTGAAGCTTTCTTT.

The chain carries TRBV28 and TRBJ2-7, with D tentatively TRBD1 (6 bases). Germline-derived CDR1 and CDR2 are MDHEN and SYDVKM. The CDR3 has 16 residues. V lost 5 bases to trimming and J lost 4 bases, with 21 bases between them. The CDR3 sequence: CASSLTTGTNQYEQYF. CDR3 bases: TGTGCCAGCAGTCTTACAACCGGGACAAACCAATACGAGCAGTACTTC.

The DNA of the CDR3 is TGTGCCTGGAGTGTCATAGCGGGCACAGATACGCAGTATTTT. It encodes CAWSVIAGTDTQYF. V is TRBV30 and J is TRBJ2-3; the D gene is possibly TRBD2 (6 bases). Trimming pared 0 bases from V and 1 base from J, leaving 8 bases between. CDR3 length equals 14 residues. Per germline, CDR1 GTSNPN and CDR2 SVGIG (reference sequence).

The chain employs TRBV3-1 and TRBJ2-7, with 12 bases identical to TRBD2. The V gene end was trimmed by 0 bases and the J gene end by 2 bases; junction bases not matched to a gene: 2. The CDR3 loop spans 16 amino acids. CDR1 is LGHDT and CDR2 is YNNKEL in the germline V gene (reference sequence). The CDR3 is CASSQDLAGGPYEQYF. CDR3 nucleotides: TGTGCCAGCAGCCAAGATCTAGCGGGGGGGCCCTACGAGCAGTACTTC.

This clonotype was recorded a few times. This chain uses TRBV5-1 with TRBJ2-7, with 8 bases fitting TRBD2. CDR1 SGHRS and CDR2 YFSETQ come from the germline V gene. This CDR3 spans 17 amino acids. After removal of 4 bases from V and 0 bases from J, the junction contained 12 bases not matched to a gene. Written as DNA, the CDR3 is TGCGCCAGCAGCCCACCTGTAGCGGGAAAGGGCTCCTACGAGCAGTACTTC. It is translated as CASSPPVAGKGSYEQYF. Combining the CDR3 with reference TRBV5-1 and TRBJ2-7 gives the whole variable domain KAGVTQTPRYLIKTRGQQVTLSCSPISGHRSVSWYQQTPGQGLQFLFEYFSETQRNKGNFPGRFSGRQFSNSRSEMNVSTLELGDSALYLCASSPPVAGKGSYEQYFGPGTRLTVT.

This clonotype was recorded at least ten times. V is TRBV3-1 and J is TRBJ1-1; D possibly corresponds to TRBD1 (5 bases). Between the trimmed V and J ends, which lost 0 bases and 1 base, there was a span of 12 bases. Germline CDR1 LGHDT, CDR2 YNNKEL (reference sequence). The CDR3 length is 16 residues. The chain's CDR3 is CASSQDWRGTNTEAFF. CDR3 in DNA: TGTGCCAGCAGCCAAGATTGGAGGGGTACGAACACTGAAGCTTTCTTT.

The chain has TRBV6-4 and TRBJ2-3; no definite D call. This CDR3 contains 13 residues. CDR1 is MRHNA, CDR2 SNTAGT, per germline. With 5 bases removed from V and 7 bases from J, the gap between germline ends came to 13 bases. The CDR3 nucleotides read TGTGCCAGCAGTCTACTTCCCCGAAATACGCAGTATTTT. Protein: CASSLLPRNTQYF.

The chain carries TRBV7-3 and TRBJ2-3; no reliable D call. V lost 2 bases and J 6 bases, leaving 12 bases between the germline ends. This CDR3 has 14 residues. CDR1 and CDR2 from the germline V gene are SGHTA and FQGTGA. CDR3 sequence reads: CASSLVGEVDTQYF. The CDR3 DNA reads TGTGCCAGCAGCTTAGTGGGCGAGGTGGATACGCAGTATTTT.

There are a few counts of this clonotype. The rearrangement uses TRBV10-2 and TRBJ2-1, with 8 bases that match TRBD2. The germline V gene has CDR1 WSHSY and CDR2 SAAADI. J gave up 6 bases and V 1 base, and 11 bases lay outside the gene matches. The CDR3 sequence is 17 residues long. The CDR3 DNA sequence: TGCGCCAGCAGTGAGTTGGGTAGCGGGATACTCGGCAATGAGCAGTTCTTC. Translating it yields CASSELGSGILGNEQFF.

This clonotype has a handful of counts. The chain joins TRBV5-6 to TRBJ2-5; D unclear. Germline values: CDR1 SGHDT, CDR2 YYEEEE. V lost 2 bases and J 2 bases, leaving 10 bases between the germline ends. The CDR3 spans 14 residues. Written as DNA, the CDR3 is TGTGCCAGCAGCTTAGGCGCAGGACAAGAGACCCAGTACTTC. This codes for CASSLGAGQETQYF.

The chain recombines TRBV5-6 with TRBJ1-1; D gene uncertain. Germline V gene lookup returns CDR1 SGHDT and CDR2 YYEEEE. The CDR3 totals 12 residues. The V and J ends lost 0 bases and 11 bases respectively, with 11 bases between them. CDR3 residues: CASSLESREAFF. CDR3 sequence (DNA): TGTGCCAGCAGCTTGGAGTCTAGGGAGGCTTTCTTT.

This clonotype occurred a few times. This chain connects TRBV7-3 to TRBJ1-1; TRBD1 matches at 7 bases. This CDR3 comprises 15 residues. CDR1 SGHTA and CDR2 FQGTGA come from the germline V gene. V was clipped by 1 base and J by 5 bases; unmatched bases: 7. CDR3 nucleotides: TGTGCCAGCAGCTTAATGGCAGGGGGGGTAACTGAAGCTTTCTTT. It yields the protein CASSLMAGGVTEAFF.

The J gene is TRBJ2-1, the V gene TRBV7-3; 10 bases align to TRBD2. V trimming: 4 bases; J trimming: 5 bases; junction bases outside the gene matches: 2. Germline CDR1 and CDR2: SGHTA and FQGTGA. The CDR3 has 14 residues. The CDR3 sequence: CASSSSGGDNEQFF. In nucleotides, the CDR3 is TGTGCCAGCAGCTCCAGCGGGGGGGACAATGAGCAGTTCTTC.

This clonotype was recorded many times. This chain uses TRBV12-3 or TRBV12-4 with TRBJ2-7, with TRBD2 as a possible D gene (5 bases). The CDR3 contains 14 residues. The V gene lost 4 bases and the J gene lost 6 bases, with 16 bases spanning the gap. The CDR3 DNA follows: TGTGCCAGCAGTTCCTACCCGCTAGCATCCGAGCAGTACTTC. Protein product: CASSSYPLASEQYF.

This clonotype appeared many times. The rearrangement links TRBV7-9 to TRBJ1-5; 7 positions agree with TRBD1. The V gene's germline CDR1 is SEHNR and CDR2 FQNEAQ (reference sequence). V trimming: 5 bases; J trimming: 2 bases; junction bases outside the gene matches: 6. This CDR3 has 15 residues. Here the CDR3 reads CASSQTQGGNQPQHF. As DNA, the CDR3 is TGTGCCAGCAGCCAGACCCAGGGGGGCAATCAGCCCCAGCATTTT.

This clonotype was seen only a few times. The CDR3 DNA reads as TGCAGTGCTAGAGATACATCAGCCGGGACTAGCGGGGCCCGGGGGGTCTACGAGCAGTACTTC. Translation gives CSARDTSAGTSGARGVYEQYF. The chain carries TRBV20-1 and TRBJ2-7; the match to TRBD2 covers 13 bases. Germline V CDR1 and CDR2: DFQATT, SNEGSKA (reference sequence). The CDR3 is 21 amino acids. V shed 0 bases, J shed 3 bases, and the junction held 20 bases outside the gene matches.